What follows are 20 T cell receptor beta chains derived from one specimen sequenced in a study of T-cell memory formation after mild COVID-19. TCRdb ran MiXCR on the 5' RACE reads and lists one entry per CDR3 protein. The table shows about 290,000 distinct CDR3 sequences, with around a sixth occurring only once. The sequenced sample consisted of PBMCs or a T cell subset sorted from them (not recorded which). These receptors were taken from a man between 18 and 29 years old who had mild COVID-19 (a few samples of this study predate the infection). Cell type and time point are not known.

This clonotype was recorded many times. The DNA for the CDR3 is TGCGCCAGCAGCCAAGTCGTAGCAGCCAAAAACATTCAGTACTTC. Protein product: CASSQVVAAKNIQYF. This chain connects TRBV4-3 to TRBJ2-4; D unresolved. The germline gives CDR1 LGHNA, CDR2 YSLEER. This CDR3 is built from 15 residues. The V end lost 1 base, the J end lost 0 bases, and 7 bases lay between the germline ends.

This clonotype was detected only a few times. The chain uses TRBV3-1 and TRBJ2-7; TRBD1 aligns across 10 bases. There are 14 residues in the CDR3. V shed 4 bases and J 5 bases; nucleotides not matched to a gene: 5. Germline loops: CDR1 LGHDT, CDR2 YNNKEL (reference sequence). The CDR3 region has the DNA TGTGCCAGCAGCCCTTTGACAGGGGGCGACGAGCAGTACTTC. Its protein is CASSPLTGGDEQYF.

This clonotype has more than one count but fewer than ten. V is TRBV6-2 or TRBV6-3 and J is TRBJ2-5, with 7 positions matching TRBD1. This CDR3 is 15 amino acids long. Germline CDR1 MNHEY, CDR2 SVGEGT. The trim removed 0 bases at V and 2 bases at J, leaving 3 bases unmatched. The CDR3 nucleotides are TGTGCCAGCAGTTACTCGAGGGGACAGCAAGAGACCCAGTACTTC. Encoded protein: CASSYSRGQQETQYF.

This sequence joins TRBV6-5 and TRBJ2-5; the D gene is possibly TRBD2 (7 bases). V lost 4 bases and J 5 bases, leaving 17 bases between the germline ends. Germline loops: CDR1 MNHEY, CDR2 SVGAGI. This CDR3 spans 15 amino acids. CDR3 coding DNA: TGTGCCAGCAGTTCTCCTGGGGGGGCAAGGGAGACCCAGTACTTC. Its translation: CASSSPGGARETQYF.

V gene TRBV29-1 combines with J gene TRBJ2-7; TRBD1 aligns across 7 bases. There are 12 residues in the CDR3. The germline V gene encodes CDR1 SQVTM and CDR2 ANQGSEA. The V and J ends lost 4 bases and 5 bases, in that order; junction bases with no gene match: 5. CDR3 region: CSVGTDRDEQYV. The CDR3 DNA reads as TGCAGCGTTGGGACCGACAGGGACGAGCAGTACGTC.

This chain joins TRBV6-6 and TRBJ1-5; D uncertain. Germline CDR1 MNHNY, CDR2 SVGAGI (reference sequence). The CDR3 has 14 residues. V lost 5 bases and J lost 4, with 12 bases in between. CDR3 coding DNA: TGTGCCAGCAGTCTCGAGGTTCTTAATCAGCCCCAGCATTTT. Translating it yields CASSLEVLNQPQHF.

This clonotype has a count of ten or more. The chain is built from TRBV10-3 and TRBJ2-1; D is unresolved. V was pared by 0 bases and J by 0 bases, with 9 bases between. CDR3 length: 16 residues. CDR1 ENHRY and CDR2 SYGVKD come from the germline V gene. The CDR3 DNA follows: TGTGCCATCAGTGAGTCGGGCGGAAGCTCCTACAATGAGCAGTTCTTC. Protein: CAISESGGSSYNEQFF.

This clonotype has just a few counts. The J gene is TRBJ1-5, the V gene TRBV12-3 or TRBV12-4; 9 bases map to TRBD1. J lost 6 bases, V lost 3 bases, and 6 bases had no gene match. The CDR3 consists of 15 residues. The DNA for the CDR3 is TGTGCCAGCAGTTTTTCGGGACAGGGAGGTCAGCCCCAGCATTTT. Translated, it gives CASSFSGQGGQPQHF.

This clonotype came up a few times. The chain combines TRBV7-2 with TRBJ2-3; D is ambiguous. This CDR3 spans 13 amino acids. The ends were cut back, 3 bases at V and 2 bases at J, with 6 bases in the middle. Germline V CDR1 and CDR2: SGHTA, FQGNSA. Here the CDR3 DNA reads TGTGCCAGCAGCTTCCTTACCACAGATACGCAGTATTTT. As protein: CASSFLTTDTQYF.

This clonotype has just a few counts. The rearrangement links TRBV5-1 to TRBJ2-5; 7 nucleotides line up with TRBD2. This CDR3 contains 16 residues. Germline CDR1 reads SGHRS; CDR2 reads YFSETQ. The ends lost 0 bases at V and 5 bases at J; junction bases unmatched: 10. DNA for the CDR3: TGCGCCAGCAGCTTGGAAGGCTCCCGGGAGGTGGAGACCCAGTACTTC. It yields the protein CASSLEGSREVETQYF.

The rearrangement links TRBV5-1 to TRBJ1-2; no clear D. V was shortened by 4 bases and J by 8 bases, with 15 bases between the two germline ends. Germline V gene data show CDR1 as SGHRS and CDR2 as YFSETQ. CDR3 size: 13 residues. This chain's CDR3 is CASSPPNTEGYTF. The CDR3 DNA reads TGCGCCAGCAGCCCCCCCAACACGGAGGGCTACACCTTC.

V and J are TRBV9 and TRBJ1-5; the D gene is possibly TRBD1 (5 bases). The CDR3 has 14 amino acids. V was clipped by 3 bases and J by 8 bases, with 15 bases between them. Per germline, CDR1 SGDLS and CDR2 YYNGEE. DNA of the CDR3: TGTGCCAGCAGCGAGGCGGGGGTGAAGGAGCCCCAGCATTTT. Translation gives CASSEAGVKEPQHF.

The V call is TRBV11-2, the J call TRBJ2-4, with 8 bases identical to TRBD2. With V trimmed by 3 bases and J by 6 bases, 7 bases remained unmatched. The germline V gene has CDR1 SGHAT and CDR2 FQNNGV. This CDR3 comprises 15 residues. This CDR3 is CASSFGPGGANIQYF. DNA for the CDR3: TGTGCCAGCAGCTTCGGTCCGGGGGGGGCAAACATTCAGTACTTC.

Written as DNA, the CDR3 is TGTGCCAGCAGGTCGGGACAGGGGTCCTACGAGCAGTACGTC. Its protein is CASRSGQGSYEQYV. V is TRBV6-5 and J is TRBJ2-7; 10 bases match TRBD1. This CDR3 comprises 14 residues. Germline V gene sequence: CDR1 MNHEY, CDR2 SVGAGI. Losses at the gene ends were 6 bases for V and 1 base for J; bases not matched to a gene: 3.

This clonotype was seen only a few times. The chain is built from TRBV5-1 and TRBJ2-7; 10 nucleotides agree with TRBD1. This CDR3 is built from 16 residues. With V trimmed by 3 bases and J by 7 bases, 13 bases remained unmatched. In germline, CDR1 is SGHRS, CDR2 YFSETQ. The CDR3 sequence is CASSSRTGGPLGEQYV. Written as DNA, the CDR3 is TGCGCCAGCAGCTCGCGGACAGGGGGGCCGTTAGGGGAGCAGTACGTC.

This chain links TRBV20-1 with TRBJ1-2, with D perhaps matching TRBD1 (5 bases). CDR3 size: 12 residues. CDR1 and CDR2 from the germline V gene are DFQATT and SNEGSKA (reference sequence). This CDR3 is CRGLGPGRGYTF. The CDR3 DNA reads as TGCAGGGGACTTGGCCCCGGCAGGGGCTACACCTTC.

V and J are TRBV7-2 and TRBJ2-4; D is ambiguous. This CDR3 spans 13 amino acids. Germline V gene sequence: CDR1 SGHTA, CDR2 FQGNSA. V was shortened by 4 bases and J by 8 bases, with 12 bases between the two germline ends. CDR3 sequence: CASSSTSAYIQYF. The DNA for the CDR3 is TGTGCCAGCAGCTCGACCTCCGCGTACATTCAGTACTTC.

This clonotype has more than one count but fewer than ten. V usage is TRBV7-2 and J usage is TRBJ2-3; D is unclear. Looked up from germline, CDR1 is SGHTA and CDR2 is FQGNSA. The CDR3 totals 14 residues. Trimming removed 5 bases at V and 4 bases at J, with 13 bases between. This CDR3 reads CASSRLTFADTQYF. CDR3 DNA: TGTGCCAGCAGCCGACTCACCTTTGCAGATACGCAGTATTTT.

This clonotype was observed many times. The CDR3 here is CASSLGRDAEAFF. In nucleotides, the CDR3 is TGCGCCAGCAGCTTGGGCAGGGATGCTGAAGCTTTCTTT. The chain combines TRBV5-1 with TRBJ1-1; tentative D call: TRBD1 (5 bases). Trimming shortened V by 0 bases and J by 6 bases, and 9 bases separated the two germline ends. Looked up from germline, CDR1 is SGHRS and CDR2 is YFSETQ. There are 13 residues in the CDR3.

J is TRBJ2-7 and V is TRBV6-5; D is unresolved. V gave up 6 bases and J gave up 3 bases, with 15 bases separating them. The CDR3 consists of 14 residues. Germline V lookup: CDR1 MNHEY, CDR2 SVGAGI. This CDR3 is CASSRGPYYYEQYV. DNA for the CDR3: TGTGCCAGCAGCCGTGGACCGTACTACTACGAGCAGTACGTC.